Reported below is one TCR beta chain. Trimming shortened V by 1 base and J by 3 bases, and 11 bases separated the two germline ends. In germline, CDR1 is SEHNR, CDR2 FQNEAQ (reference sequence). The CDR3 extends over 15 amino acids. The data were obtained in a study of cytomegalovirus exposure and HLA in healthy donors. The PCR ran on 60 Vbeta and 13 Jbeta primers. Produced via immunoSEQ multiplex PCR; TCRdb's table is partial and in-frame only. The data contain about 140,000 clones, approximately 86% of them seen just once; the ten biggest clones take up 0.45% to 0.55%. The sequence came from a woman in her 40s in good health and CMV-seronegative. Sequencing was performed on PBMCs. The genes are TRBV7-9 and TRBJ2-3; no firm D call. The CDR3, as DNA: TGTGCCAGCAGCTTAGTCGCGACGGGTACAGATACGCAGTATTTT. Its translation is CASSLVATGTDTQYF.